The TCR beta chain under discussion was sequenced for a study of long-term antiretroviral therapy in people with HIV (dated by TCRdb to 2022 to 2024). Regarding the study in general: The earliest samples were collected roughly a decade before the 2015 WHO recommendation for immediate ART, at a time when ART was usually postponed until CD4 counts fell. This retrospective serial study examined whether starting ART and sustained HIV suppression were associated with changes in the composition and diversity of the TRB repertoire in peripheral blood. From some 27 adults with confirmed HIV infection, the cohort provided 192 cryopreserved PBMC samples, gathered serially across a mean of approximately six years (range 1-12). Of the 30 participants with HIV, 10 to 11 were female. No cross-contamination during QIAcube processing turned up in test extractions that ran a monoclonal T-cell line alongside 33 polyclonal samples. The research as a whole found: Because cell numbers in pre-ART samples were limited, unsorted PBMC were profiled instead of sorted CD4+ and CD8+ T cells. The repertoire was dominated across all time points by expanded TRB clones identified before ART initiation, although this dominance was seen to fluctuate and to decrease in many PLHIV after ART. No data were available on ART adherence, viral resistance or therapy changes, limiting inferences about post-ART repertoire changes. Starting ART was linked to a significant rise in TRB diversity, yet even after long-term ART the diversity remained significantly lower than in transplant donor controls. Narrower CDR3 length ranges were observed in HIV repertoires than in controls, and an antigen-experienced repertoire with only a slight naive shift after ART was suggested by the network structure. Samples dated from the mid-2000s to the late 2010s, and the ART regimens used may be less effective than current ones. Since PBMC availability was limited, sequencing covered only the TCR beta chain, with no alpha chain pairing.

About this clone: Its recognized antigen is unknown. No base qualities exist here, and no much larger clone lies one base off it.

The immunoSEQ hsTCRB v3.0 assay was used at survey level resolution for TRB variable region sequencing. TRB sequencing targeted a depth of roughly 35,000-50,000 T-cell genomes per sample. Pooled TRB libraries were sequenced on an Illumina MiSeq with a v3 150-cycle kit. From the authors' description of their analysis: Repertoire analysis was run in R within a reproducible Nextflow workflow that covered QC, data transformation and analysis. LymphoSeq2, an R package for exploring AIRR-Seq data, was used to implement custom analyses. A handful of samples that yielded fewer than 5000 total TRB sequences were excluded, so that approximately 170 HIV repertoires were analyzed. Among the 180 to 200 HIV repertoires that were kept, around 59 were collected before ART initiation and over 120 were collected after ART initiation. Each repertoire was downsampled to 5000 TRB nucleotide sequences, and summary statistics were averaged across 100 downsampling iterations. The analysis kept only TRB sequences whose CDR3 regions were at least seven amino acids long. A Shannon entropy-derived clonality score and the Gini coefficient were used to measure diversity. In the repertoire networks, any two of the top 5000 CDR3 amino acid sequences were linked whenever the two sequences differed by an edit distance of one. Antigen specificity groups and MHC restriction were predicted for TRB CDR3 amino acid sequences with GLIPH2. CDR3 amino acid sequences were matched against VDJdb and McPAS-TCR to flag known CMV, EBV, HIV or tissue antigen associations. Pre-ART, post-ART and control groups were compared with Wilcoxon signed-rank tests and Holm-Bonferroni correction. Drawn from immuneACCESS, this table holds only the in-frame rearrangements with V and J called that TCRdb kept. Clones are partly lost; checked studies trace under half to an unresolved V gene and leave the rest unexplained. From that table come the V and J calls and clone size; the DNA was used to work out D and trimming. The sample profile shows approximately 16,000 clones; 80% to 90% of them were found once. The top ten clones comprise around 15% of the sample.

The CDR3 runs 11 amino acids, cysteine and phenylalanine included. This entry keeps only the CDR3 DNA: 33 bases, framed from base 1. Taken from the germline V gene, the CDR1 and CDR2 loops are SGHTA and FQGNSA. The junction shows trimming of 1 base on V and 11 bases on J, plus 8 bases between the germline ends. To be included, a participant needed at least one PBMC sample from before ART initiation plus at least two post-ART samples. Every participant with HIV received treatment in the United States of America. Before DNA extraction, cryopreserved samples of roughly 1-10 million PBMC were thawed and washed. At the time of the earliest PBMC sample, participants with HIV were aged between 23 and 54 years. Per participant, PBMC samples came from 1-4 timepoints prior to ART initiation and 2-8 timepoints following ART initiation, for a median of 7 samples. For every participant, serial HIV viral load, CD4+ T-cell count, ART history and demographic data were obtained. Genomic DNA was extracted from unsorted PBMC with a Qiagen kit on a QIAcube, with processing performed in batches of 12 samples.

Sequencing used unsorted PBMCs, obtained approximately 2.3 years before starting antiretroviral therapy. The clonotype comes from a woman in her 30s with HIV. The chain employs TRBV7-2 and TRBJ1-1; there is no confident call for the D gene. DNA sequence: TGTGCCAGCAGCTTAGATGGTTACGCTTTCTTT. Protein translation: CASSLDGYAFF.